This T cell receptor beta chain was observed in a study of blood T cells in healthy people across ages. This clonotype was counted between two and nine times. Its antigen is not known. Then a second PCR, running about 6 to 12 cycles, was carried out with a sample-barcoded 5' primer and a J-beta primer mix. TCRdb re-derived calls from the 5' RACE reads in MiXCR, one entry per CDR3 protein. The sample yields fewer than 2 million distinct CDR3 sequences, around 42% seen once. Each donor gave about 9.3 milliliters of peripheral blood. Findings of the study overall: TCR beta diversity tracked closely with naive T cell percentage. Diversity figures derived from one million T cells were judged to underestimate the true value.

J lost 3 bases, V lost 4 bases, and 4 bases had no gene match. The CDR3 runs 14 residues. The germline gives CDR1 ENHRY, CDR2 SYGVKD. This receptor was taken from a human donor in good health. The chain combines TRBV10-3 with TRBJ1-1, with 8 positions matching TRBD1. The sequenced sample was blood. The CDR3 is CAISGTGKDTEAFF. CDR3 DNA sequence: TGTGCCATCAGTGGGACAGGGAAGGACACTGAAGCTTTCTTT.